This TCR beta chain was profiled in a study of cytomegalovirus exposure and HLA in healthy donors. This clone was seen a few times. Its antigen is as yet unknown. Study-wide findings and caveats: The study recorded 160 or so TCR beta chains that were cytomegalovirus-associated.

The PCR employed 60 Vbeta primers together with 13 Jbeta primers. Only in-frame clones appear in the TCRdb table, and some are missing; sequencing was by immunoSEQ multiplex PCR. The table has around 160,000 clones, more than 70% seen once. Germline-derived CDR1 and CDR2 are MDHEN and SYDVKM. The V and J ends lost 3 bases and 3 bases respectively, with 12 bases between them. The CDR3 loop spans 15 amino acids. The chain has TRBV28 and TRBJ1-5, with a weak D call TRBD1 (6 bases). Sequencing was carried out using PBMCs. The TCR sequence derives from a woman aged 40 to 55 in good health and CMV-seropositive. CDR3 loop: CASSLPRTVNQPQHF. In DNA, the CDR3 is TGTGCCAGCAGTTTGCCCCGGACAGTCAATCAGCCCCAGCATTTT.